Here is one TCR beta chain with its context. Its antigen is unidentified. These data are taken from a study of CD8 T cells in ankylosing spondylitis. Trimming removed 6 bases from V and 9 bases from J; junction bases left unmatched: 6. Germline V gene lookup returns CDR1 MNHEY and CDR2 SMNVEV (reference sequence). The CDR3 has 14 amino acids. Study outcomes and limitations: Seemingly characteristic of ankylosing spondylitis blood was a TCR beta motif consisting of eight highly homologous variants. Earlier work had already found some motif variants in reactive arthritis synovial fluid and blood.

TCRdb passed the 5' RACE reads through MiXCR, listing each CDR3 protein once. The sample carries hundreds of thousands of distinct CDR3 sequences, roughly 26% recorded once. Sequencing input: blood, either unsorted or a sorted T cell fraction (not recorded which). The chain has TRBV27 and TRBJ1-6; 9 bases fit TRBD1. The clonotype originates from a male donor with ankylosing spondylitis. The CDR3 DNA follows: TGTGCCAGCAGGGGACAGGGAAGCATTTCACCCCTCCACTTT. It encodes CASRGQGSISPLHF.